These 5 T cell receptor beta chains share one sample of origin, sequenced in a study of CD8 T cells in Susac syndrome (dated by TCRdb to about 2019). The library was made by the immunoSEQ multiplex PCR assay. RNA was extracted with the RNeasy kit and 0.5 to 1 ug was reverse transcribed using random hexamers. The public reads were reprocessed in TCRdb via fastp at Q25 and MiXCR, keeping in-frame beta chains. Records with the same CDR3 protein are collapsed into one entry carrying the most frequent genes and DNA. This sample gives 130,000 to 150,000 distinct CDR3 sequences in total; 90% to 96% of them show up just once. The ten biggest clones cover over 0.075% of the sample. Sequences were obtained from CD4+ T cells from PBMCs. These receptors all stem from a human donor with Susac syndrome.

V and J are TRBV29-1 and TRBJ1-5; D unresolved. Per germline, CDR1 SQVTM and CDR2 ANQGSEA. Trimming took 5 bases from V and 7 from J, leaving 15 bases between them. This CDR3 has 13 residues. CDR3 coding DNA: TGCAGCGTTACTTGGGGAACAAAGCAGCCCCAGCATTTT. Translating gives CSVTWGTKQPQHF. Full variable domain (outside the CDR3, taken from reference TRBV29-1 and TRBJ1-5): SAVISQKPSRDICQRGTSLTIQCQVDSQVTMMFWYRQQPGQSLTLIATANQGSEATYESGFVIDKFPISRPNLTFSTLTVSNMSPEDSSIYLCSVTWGTKQPQHFGDGTRLSIL.

Only one count was recorded for this clonotype. The CDR3 spells CASSPRQYGGTEAFF. CDR3 DNA: TGTGCCAGCAGCCCGAGACAGTATGGGGGCACTGAAGCTTTCTTT. The chain employs TRBV7-2 and TRBJ1-1, with TRBD1 as a possible D gene (5 bases). Trimming stripped 5 bases from V and 4 bases from J, with 17 bases between. The germline CDR1 and CDR2 sequences are SGHTA and FQGNSA. CDR3 size: 15 residues.

This chain uses TRBV7-6 with TRBJ2-1; D is undetermined. V gave up 5 bases and J gave up 6 bases, with 8 bases separating them. CDR3 length: 12 amino acids. Per the germline V gene, CDR1 is SGHVS and CDR2 is FNYEAQ. The CDR3 region is CASSRFGNEQFF. The CDR3, as DNA: TGTGCCAGCAGCCGATTCGGCAATGAGCAGTTCTTC.

The count of this clonotype is one. The chain has TRBV21-1 and TRBJ2-5. TRBV21-1 counts as a pseudogene. This CDR3 comprises 15 residues. In nucleotides, the CDR3 is TGTGCCAGCAGCAAGACGAGACGGACCCAAGAGACCCAGTACTTC. Its protein product is CASSKTRRTQETQYF.

This rearrangement joins TRBV12-3 or TRBV12-4 to TRBJ2-7; 7 nucleotides line up with TRBD2. V was clipped by 8 bases and J by 4 bases; unmatched bases: 8. The CDR3 is made up of 13 amino acids. Here the CDR3 reads CASRPSGGYEQYF. CDR3 DNA: TGTGCCAGCCGACCTAGCGGAGGATACGAGCAGTACTTC.